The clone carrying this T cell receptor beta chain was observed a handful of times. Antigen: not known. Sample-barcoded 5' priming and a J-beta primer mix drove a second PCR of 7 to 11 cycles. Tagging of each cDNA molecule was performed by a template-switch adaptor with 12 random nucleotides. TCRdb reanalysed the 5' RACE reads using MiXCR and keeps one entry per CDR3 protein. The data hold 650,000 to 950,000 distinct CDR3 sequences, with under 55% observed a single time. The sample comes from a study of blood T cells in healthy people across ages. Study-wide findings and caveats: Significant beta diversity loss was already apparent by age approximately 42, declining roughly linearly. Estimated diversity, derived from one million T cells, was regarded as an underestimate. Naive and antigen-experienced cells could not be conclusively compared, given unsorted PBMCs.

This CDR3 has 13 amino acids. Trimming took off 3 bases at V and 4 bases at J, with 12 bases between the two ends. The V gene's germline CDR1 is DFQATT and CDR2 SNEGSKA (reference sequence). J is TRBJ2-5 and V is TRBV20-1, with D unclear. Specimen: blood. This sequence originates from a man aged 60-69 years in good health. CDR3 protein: CSASPSTGETQYF. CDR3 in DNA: TGCAGTGCTAGTCCGTCCACCGGAGAGACCCAGTACTTC.